The T cell receptor (beta chain) under discussion was sequenced for a study of tumor and adjacent non-tumor tissue in lung cancer. Turning to the study itself: On average, productive TCRbeta reads reached about 4.17 million per sample.

TCRbeta libraries were built with three rounds of nested PCR, modified from ARM-PCR. TCRdb independently ran MiXCR on the multiplex PCR reads; one entry per CDR3 protein. Of 40,000 to 60,000 distinct CDR3 sequences in the sample, more than 55% were seen once. CDR1 and CDR2 (germline): SGHAT, FQNNGV. This CDR3 contains 14 residues. This clonotype was seen a single time. One end of the junction is discordant with germline, which a read error may explain. RNA was extracted from bulk tissue without any cell sorting. Distant lung tissue was collected more than 3 cm away from the tumor edge. The chain combines TRBV11-2 with TRBJ1-1; the D gene is possibly TRBD1 (5 bases). The receptor was derived from a woman aged 70-85 years with non-small cell lung cancer. Material for sequencing was distant non-tumor lung tissue. CDR3 amino acids: CVSSGGPSFAEAFF. CDR3 sequence (DNA): TGCGTCAGCAGCGGGGGACCGAGCTTTGCTGAAGCTTTCTTT.